A single sample is the source of the 13 T cell receptor beta chains below, sequenced in a study of blood T cell repertoires in COVID-19. Profiling relied on immunoSEQ multiplex PCR, and the TCRdb table lists in-frame clones only, not all of them. This table has some 300,000 clones, around 89% appearing once. The sample comprised PBMCs or T cells enriched from blood (not recorded which). The receptor source for this set is a woman aged 18-29 years with acute COVID-19.

This clone has a handful of counts. V usage is TRBV2 and J usage is TRBJ2-5, with D unclear. The V end lost 9 bases, the J end lost 5 bases, and 10 bases lay between the germline ends. Germline CDR1 SNHLY, CDR2 FYNNEI. CDR3 size: 11 residues. This CDR3 reads CASGVGETQYF. CDR3 DNA: TGTGCCAGTGGAGTCGGGGAGACCCAGTACTTC.

The chain recombines TRBV21-1 with TRBJ2-3; no check of the table's D call, TRBD1, against the DNA was made. TRBV21-1 is classified as a pseudogene. There are 15 residues in the CDR3. The CDR3 is CASTGQGSEADTQYF. The CDR3 nucleotides are TGTGCCAGCACCGGACAGGGAAGTGAAGCAGATACGCAGTATTTT.

The gene calls are TRBV24-1 and TRBJ2-7, with 9 positions matching TRBD1. The ends lost 3 bases at V and 6 bases at J; junction bases unmatched: 8. CDR1 and CDR2 from the germline V gene are KGHDR and SFDVKD. The CDR3 consists of 15 residues. The CDR3 loop reads CATSDNTGTGSEQYF. In DNA form, the CDR3 reads TGTGCCACCAGTGATAATACCGGGACAGGGAGCGAGCAGTACTTC.

V usage is TRBV30 and J usage is TRBJ2-7, with 10 positions matching TRBD2. The CDR3 covers 13 residues. J gave up 7 bases and V 3 bases, and 6 bases lay outside the gene matches. Germline V gene lookup returns CDR1 GTSNPN and CDR2 SVGIG (reference sequence). The CDR3 here is CAWRVAGGEEQYF. CDR3 DNA: TGTGCCTGGAGAGTAGCGGGAGGTGAAGAGCAGTACTTC.

The chain employs TRBV27 and TRBJ2-7; 7 nucleotides agree with TRBD2. CDR1 is MNHEY and CDR2 is SMNVEV in the germline V gene (reference sequence). The CDR3 consists of 15 residues. V lost 1 base, J lost 2 bases, and 5 bases stayed unmatched. For the CDR3, the DNA is TGTGCCAGCAGTTTATGGGGCGGGAGAACCTACGAGCAGTACTTC. It specifies CASSLWGGRTYEQYF.

This chain links TRBV29-1 with TRBJ1-2, with 7 bases lining up with TRBD1. The CDR3 is 13 residues long. J was trimmed by 6 bases and V by 6 bases; bases with no gene match: 10. Germline V gene lookup returns CDR1 SQVTM and CDR2 ANQGSEA. As DNA, the CDR3 is TGCAGCGTAAGCCTTCAGGGGGAGGATGGCTACACCTTC. Its protein product is CSVSLQGEDGYTF.

The chain employs TRBV4-1 and TRBJ2-2; 9 bases align to TRBD1. V was clipped by 1 base and J by 6 bases; unmatched bases: 3. CDR3 length: 15 amino acids. Germline V gene lookup returns CDR1 MGHRA and CDR2 YSYEKL. The CDR3 nucleotides are TGCGCCAGCAGCCAAGGGGACAGGGATGCCGGGGAGCTGTTTTTT. It encodes CASSQGDRDAGELFF.

The gene calls are TRBV5-5 and TRBJ1-5, with 9 bases lining up with TRBD1. CDR3 length equals 20 residues. Germline CDR1 reads SGHKS; CDR2 reads YYEKEE (reference sequence). V lost 0 bases and J lost 0; bases outside the gene matches: 13. This chain's CDR3 is CASSLETGGSWANSNQPQHF. The CDR3 DNA sequence: TGTGCCAGCAGCTTGGAAACAGGGGGCAGTTGGGCAAATAGCAATCAGCCCCAGCATTTT.

In this sample, this clone turned up once. This chain links TRBV28 with TRBJ1-1, with D possibly being TRBD1 (5 bases). CDR1 MDHEN and CDR2 SYDVKM come from the germline V gene. V dropped 3 bases and J dropped 10 bases, with 12 bases sitting between them. There are 12 residues in the CDR3. The CDR3 DNA sequence: TGTGCCAGCAGTTTTGGGATAGGGGTAGCTTTCTTT. It codes for CASSFGIGVAFF.

This chain uses TRBV25-1 with TRBJ1-3; no definite D call. V was shortened by 6 bases and J by 4 bases, with 10 bases between the two germline ends. The CDR3 length is 13 residues. CDR1 is MGHDK, CDR2 SYGVNS, per germline. The CDR3 nucleotides read TGTGCCAGCAGCCTCCTACAGGGAAACACCATATATTTT. As protein: CASSLLQGNTIYF.

The chain links TRBV5-1 to TRBJ1-1, with a possible D match to TRBD1 (5 bases). Deletions cut 5 bases from V and 6 bases from J, with 17 bases between. In germline, CDR1 is SGHRS, CDR2 YFSETQ. The CDR3 totals 14 residues. The CDR3 spells CASSLNSGAPEAFF. The DNA for the CDR3 is TGCGCCAGCAGTCTAAATTCTGGGGCACCTGAAGCTTTCTTT.

The chain combines TRBV7-9 with TRBJ1-1; D is possibly TRBD1 (5 bases). The V end was cut by 5 bases, the J end by 0 bases, with 13 bases between. Per the germline V gene, CDR1 is SEHNR and CDR2 is FQNEAQ (reference sequence). The CDR3 has 15 amino acids. The CDR3 sequence: CASSARTPMNTEAFF. CDR3 nucleotides: TGTGCCAGCAGCGCCAGGACACCGATGAACACTGAAGCTTTCTTT.

V is TRBV6-4 and J is TRBJ2-5; 7 bases fit TRBD2. Germline V gene sequence: CDR1 MRHNA, CDR2 SNTAGT. The CDR3 consists of 15 residues. Losses at the gene ends were 3 bases for V and 5 bases for J; bases not matched to a gene: 9. This chain's CDR3 is CASSEVRGSLETQYF. The CDR3 nucleotides read TGTGCCAGCAGTGAGGTCCGCGGGAGCTTGGAGACCCAGTACTTC.